This T cell receptor beta chain was observed in a study of shared clonotypes between healthy human individuals. Study background: Ranging from 18 to 49 in age, donors were two women and three men.

Notes on the study in general: Estimated richness was generally greater in naive than memory subsets. Among donors, the sharing of clonotypes was expected to be influenced by sequencing depth.

About this clone itself: Its antigen remains unknown.

Trimming pared 1 base from V and 1 base from J, leaving 19 bases between. In germline, CDR1 is SGHDT, CDR2 YYEEEE. This CDR3 has 18 amino acids. Genomic DNA (from each subset) was split evenly across several immunoSEQ plates. Sequenced by immunoSEQ multiplex PCR; TCRdb stores in-frame clones only, minus some. The data show approximately 2.4 million clones, roughly 95% seen once. The clonotype comes from a young man in good health. V gene TRBV5-6 combines with J gene TRBJ2-3; D tentatively fits TRBD1 or TRBD2 (6 bases each). The material sequenced was naive CD4+ T cells sorted from blood. Documented subset: CD45RA+ positively selected. CDR3 protein: CASSLFFTGGSRTDTQYF. CDR3 nucleotide sequence: TGTGCCAGCAGCTTGTTTTTTACCGGGGGCTCTCGCACAGATACGCAGTATTTT.